This is a list of T cell receptor beta chains from one sample in a study of radiation and T cells in renal cell carcinoma. The protocol was immunoSEQ multiplex PCR, while the TCRdb copy is restricted to in-frame clones and leaves out a portion. The profile covers more than 15,000 clones, with around 55% appearing a single time and 10% to 15% taken by the ten largest. The source was tumor tissue, collected from a patient whose treatment included radiotherapy and nephrectomy. The receptors come from a man in his fifties with renal cell carcinoma. Each CDR3 is given with its conserved first and last residue. D genes are given only for firm matches. Rows may omit the clone size; those that give it use once, few, many or a size class.

abundance: once; j_gene: TRBJ1-1; d_gene: TRBD1; v_gene: TRBV2; CDR3aa: CASSELGQKNTEAFF; CDR3nt: TGTGCCAGCAGTGAATTGGGACAGAAAAATACTGAAGCTTTCTTT
abundance: many; j_gene: TRBJ2-1; d_gene: -; v_gene: TRBV19; CDR3aa: CASSLGTPSYNEQFF; CDR3nt: TGTGCCAGTAGTCTTGGGACCCCCTCCTACAATGAGCAGTTCTTC
abundance: few; j_gene: TRBJ2-7; d_gene: -; v_gene: TRBV2; CDR3aa: CASSEGGTTSTYEQYF; CDR3nt: TGTGCCAGCAGTGAAGGAGGGACAACATCTACCTACGAGCAGTACTTC
abundance: -; j_gene: TRBJ1-2; d_gene: TRBD1; v_gene: TRBV30; CDR3aa: CAWSPQGVKSGYTF; CDR3nt: TGTGCCTGGAGTCCCCAGGGGGTAAAGTCTGGCTACACCTTC
abundance: -; j_gene: TRBJ2-5; d_gene: -; v_gene: TRBV6-1; CDR3aa: CARGGWGGAETQYF; CDR3nt: TGTGCCAGGGGGGGGTGGGGGGGGGCGGAGACCCAGTACTTC
abundance: -; j_gene: TRBJ1-2; d_gene: -; v_gene: TRBV28; CDR3aa: CASSLYRVSYGYTF; CDR3nt: TGTGCCAGCAGTTTGTACAGGGTTAGCTATGGCTACACCTTC
abundance: -; j_gene: TRBJ2-7; d_gene: -; v_gene: TRBV7-7; CDR3aa: CASSLGETYEQYF; CDR3nt: TGTGCTAGCAGCTTAGGGGAGACTTACGAGCAGTACTTC
abundance: few; j_gene: TRBJ2-4; d_gene: -; v_gene: TRBV19; CDR3aa: CASSIPRAKNIQYF; CDR3nt: TGTGCCAGTAGTATTCCGAGAGCCAAAAACATTCAGTACTTC
abundance: few; j_gene: TRBJ2-7; d_gene: TRBD2; v_gene: TRBV27; CDR3aa: CASQREGGEQYF; CDR3nt: TGTGCCAGCCAGCGGGAGGGAGGCGAGCAGTACTTC
abundance: -; j_gene: TRBJ2-3; d_gene: TRBD1; v_gene: TRBV18; CDR3aa: CASSGTETSTDTQYF; CDR3nt: TGTGCCAGCTCCGGGACAGAAACTAGCACAGATACGCAGTATTTT
abundance: many; j_gene: TRBJ1-5; d_gene: -; v_gene: TRBV5-1; CDR3aa: CASSTLPQGFPSNQPQHF; CDR3nt: TGCGCCAGCAGCACCCTCCCTCAGGGGTTCCCAAGCAATCAGCCCCAGCATTTT
abundance: few; j_gene: TRBJ1-2; d_gene: -; v_gene: TRBV2; CDR3aa: CASSEVDRAYGYTF; CDR3nt: TGTGCCAGCAGTGAAGTCGACAGAGCCTATGGCTACACCTTC
abundance: few; j_gene: TRBJ2-1; d_gene: TRBD2; v_gene: TRBV5-1; CDR3aa: CASSLSTSGRKNEQFF; CDR3nt: TGCGCCAGCAGCTTGTCGACTAGCGGGAGGAAAAATGAGCAGTTCTTC
abundance: few; j_gene: TRBJ1-2; d_gene: TRBD1; v_gene: TRBV2; CDR3aa: CASSERGQLYGYTF; CDR3nt: TGTGCCAGCAGTGAAAGGGGACAGCTCTATGGCTACACCTTC
abundance: -; j_gene: TRBJ1-2; d_gene: -; v_gene: TRBV10-2; CDR3aa: CASSDPPGGYGYTF; CDR3nt: TGCGCCAGCAGCGACCCACCGGGGGGCTATGGCTACACCTTC
abundance: -; j_gene: TRBJ1-2; d_gene: -; v_gene: TRBV7-8; CDR3aa: CASSAVILGTSNYGYTF; CDR3nt: TGTGCCAGCAGCGCCGTCATCCTCGGCACCTCTAACTATGGCTACACCTTC
abundance: -; j_gene: TRBJ1-6; d_gene: -; v_gene: TRBV5-1; CDR3aa: CASSLGQDLYNSPLHF; CDR3nt: TGCGCCAGCAGCTTGGGGCAGGACCTCTATAATTCACCCCTCCACTTT
abundance: -; j_gene: TRBJ2-5; d_gene: -; v_gene: TRBV27; CDR3aa: CASSLVQGGQETQYF; CDR3nt: TGTGCCAGCAGCCTGGTACAGGGAGGCCAGGAGACCCAGTACTTC
abundance: -; j_gene: TRBJ2-3; d_gene: -; v_gene: TRBV11-2; CDR3aa: CASSPDYTDTQYF; CDR3nt: TGTGCCAGCAGCCCCGACTACACAGATACGCAGTATTTT
abundance: -; j_gene: TRBJ2-7; d_gene: TRBD2; v_gene: TRBV27; CDR3aa: CASSNPGLAESSYEQYF; CDR3nt: TGTGCCAGCAGTAACCCGGGACTAGCGGAAAGCTCCTACGAGCAGTACTTC
abundance: -; j_gene: TRBJ2-5; d_gene: -; v_gene: TRBV7-2; CDR3aa: CASSSIKVSPYLHGETQYF; CDR3nt: TGTGCCAGCAGCTCAATCAAGGTTTCTCCCTACCTGCACGGAGAGACCCAGTACTTC
abundance: medium-sized; j_gene: TRBJ1-4; d_gene: -; v_gene: TRBV6-6; CDR3aa: CASRGSTGPSEKLFF; CDR3nt: TGTGCCAGCAGGGGATCGACAGGACCCTCGGAAAAACTGTTTTTT
abundance: -; j_gene: TRBJ1-2; d_gene: -; v_gene: TRBV28; CDR3aa: CASSLAYRGGAGYTF; CDR3nt: TGTGCCAGCAGTTTGGCTTACAGAGGGGGGGCTGGCTACACCTTC
abundance: -; j_gene: TRBJ2-5; d_gene: TRBD2; v_gene: TRBV30; CDR3aa: CAWSGGGAETQYF; CDR3nt: TGTGCCTGGAGTGGCGGGGGGGCGGAGACCCAGTACTTC
abundance: -; j_gene: TRBJ2-7; d_gene: TRBD2; v_gene: TRBV5-1; CDR3aa: CASSDGLAGGPSSYEQYF; CDR3nt: TGCGCCAGCAGCGACGGACTAGCGGGAGGGCCTTCCTCCTACGAGCAGTACTTC
abundance: medium-sized; j_gene: TRBJ2-5; d_gene: TRBD2; v_gene: TRBV9; CDR3aa: CASSLGRGGMVTQYF; CDR3nt: TGTGCCAGCAGCCTCGGGAGGGGCGGAATGGTGACCCAGTACTTC
abundance: once; j_gene: TRBJ2-7; d_gene: TRBD2; v_gene: TRBV4-1; CDR3aa: CASSQVGSGSWAYEQYF; CDR3nt: TGCGCCAGCAGCCAAGTTGGTAGCGGGAGTTGGGCCTACGAGCAGTACTTC
abundance: many; j_gene: TRBJ2-7; d_gene: -; v_gene: TRBV23-1; CDR3aa: CASSQSVGYSYEQYF; CDR3nt: TGCGCCAGCAGTCAATCAGTGGGGTATTCCTACGAGCAGTACTTC
abundance: -; j_gene: TRBJ1-5; d_gene: TRBD1; v_gene: TRBV28; CDR3aa: CASSRRTGEQPQHF; CDR3nt: TGTGCCAGCAGCAGACGGACAGGGGAACAGCCCCAGCATTTT
abundance: few; j_gene: TRBJ2-7; d_gene: TRBD2; v_gene: TRBV7-3; CDR3aa: CASSFLAGGNEQYF; CDR3nt: TGTGCCAGCAGCTTCCTAGCGGGAGGAAACGAGCAGTACTTC
abundance: -; j_gene: TRBJ2-2; d_gene: -; v_gene: TRBV19; CDR3aa: CASSIWQGSTGELFF; CDR3nt: TGTGCCAGTAGTATCTGGCAGGGGAGCACCGGGGAGCTGTTTTTT
abundance: many; j_gene: TRBJ2-7; d_gene: -; v_gene: TRBV28; CDR3aa: CASSITALQGGQYF; CDR3nt: TGTGCCAGCAGCATTACAGCCCTCCAGGGGGGGCAGTACTTC
abundance: few; j_gene: TRBJ2-1; d_gene: -; v_gene: TRBV7-2; CDR3aa: CASSFQGISVNEQFF; CDR3nt: TGTGCCAGCAGCTTTCAGGGCATCTCGGTCAATGAGCAGTTCTTC
abundance: -; j_gene: TRBJ1-1; d_gene: -; v_gene: TRBV19; CDR3aa: CASSYMGEAFF; CDR3nt: TGTGCCAGTAGTTACATGGGGGAAGCTTTCTTT
abundance: few; j_gene: TRBJ2-5; d_gene: -; v_gene: TRBV2; CDR3aa: CASSDSQETQYF; CDR3nt: TGTGCCAGCAGTGACAGCCAAGAGACCCAGTACTTC
abundance: large; j_gene: TRBJ2-1; d_gene: -; v_gene: TRBV11-2; CDR3aa: CASSLGYNEQFF; CDR3nt: TGTGCCAGCAGCTTAGGCTACAATGAGCAGTTCTTC
abundance: once; j_gene: TRBJ2-7; d_gene: -; v_gene: TRBV7-8; CDR3aa: CASSLGSLGEQYF; CDR3nt: TGTGCCAGCAGCTTAGGTTCCCTGGGGGAGCAGTACTTC
abundance: -; j_gene: TRBJ2-7; d_gene: TRBD1; v_gene: TRBV19; CDR3aa: CASSKDRRYEQYF; CDR3nt: TGTGCCAGTAGCAAGGACAGGCGCTACGAGCAGTACTTC
abundance: -; j_gene: TRBJ1-3; d_gene: -; v_gene: TRBV10-3; CDR3aa: CAISKHPDGTGNTIYF; CDR3nt: TGTGCCATCAGCAAACACCCTGACGGGACTGGAAACACCATATATTTT
abundance: few; j_gene: TRBJ2-5; d_gene: -; v_gene: TRBV7-8; CDR3aa: CASSLNQVETQYF; CDR3nt: TGTGCCAGCAGCTTAAATCAGGTGGAGACCCAGTACTTC
abundance: -; j_gene: TRBJ1-2; d_gene: -; v_gene: TRBV5-5; CDR3aa: CASSSQDYYGYTF; CDR3nt: TGTGCCAGCAGCTCACAGGACTACTATGGCTACACCTTC
abundance: once; j_gene: TRBJ1-2; d_gene: -; v_gene: TRBV6-4; CDR3aa: CASSDSGQANYGYTF; CDR3nt: TGTGCCAGCAGTGACTCAGGTCAGGCCAACTATGGCTACACCTTC
abundance: few; j_gene: TRBJ2-3; d_gene: -; v_gene: TRBV4-2; CDR3aa: CASSQDVSTDTQYF; CDR3nt: TGTGCCAGCAGCCAAGATGTGAGCACAGATACGCAGTATTTT
abundance: -; j_gene: TRBJ1-2; d_gene: -; v_gene: TRBV7-9; CDR3aa: CASSSPGAGARGYTF; CDR3nt: TGTGCCAGCAGCTCCCCCGGGGCAGGGGCGCGCGGCTACACCTTC
abundance: -; j_gene: TRBJ2-2; d_gene: TRBD1; v_gene: TRBV6-4; CDR3aa: CASSQGQENTGELFF; CDR3nt: TGTGCCAGCAGCCAGGGACAGGAGAACACCGGGGAGCTGTTTTTT
abundance: large; j_gene: TRBJ2-1; d_gene: -; v_gene: TRBV10-3; CDR3aa: CAISDGVGLGNEQFF; CDR3nt: TGTGCCATCAGTGATGGTGTGGGCCTGGGCAATGAGCAGTTCTTC
abundance: few; j_gene: TRBJ2-1; d_gene: TRBD2; v_gene: TRBV7-3; CDR3aa: CASSLSGGAYNEQFF; CDR3nt: TGTGCCAGCAGCTTAAGCGGGGGGGCCTACAATGAGCAGTTCTTC
abundance: -; j_gene: TRBJ2-7; d_gene: -; v_gene: TRBV21-1; CDR3aa: CASSIPRGRRDEQYF; CDR3nt: TGTGCCAGCAGCATTCCTAGGGGGCGACGGGACGAGCAGTACTTC
abundance: medium-sized; j_gene: TRBJ1-1; d_gene: -; v_gene: TRBV11-2; CDR3aa: CASSRTENTEAFF; CDR3nt: TGTGCCAGCAGCCGGACAGAGAACACTGAAGCTTTCTTT
abundance: few; j_gene: TRBJ2-4; d_gene: -; v_gene: TRBV7-2; CDR3aa: CASSIDRLAKNIQYF; CDR3nt: TGTGCCAGCAGCATAGACAGATTAGCCAAAAACATTCAGTACTTC
abundance: -; j_gene: TRBJ2-7; d_gene: TRBD1; v_gene: TRBV5-4; CDR3aa: CASSYGTGRSNEQYF; CDR3nt: TGTGCCAGCAGCTATGGGACAGGTCGGTCAAACGAGCAGTACTTC
abundance: few; j_gene: TRBJ1-2; d_gene: TRBD1; v_gene: TRBV2; CDR3aa: CASSRQGAIGGYTF; CDR3nt: TGTGCCAGCAGTAGACAGGGGGCGATTGGCGGCTACACCTTC
abundance: -; j_gene: TRBJ1-2; d_gene: -; v_gene: TRBV21-1; CDR3aa: CASSKAWGYGYTF; CDR3nt: TGTGCCAGCAGCAAAGCTTGGGGGTATGGCTACACCTTC